Sequencing of this T cell receptor (beta chain) was carried out in a study of blood T cell repertoires in COVID-19. This CDR3 is 16 amino acids long. Germline lookup yields CDR1 KGHDR and CDR2 SFDVKD. V lost 2 bases and J lost 3; bases outside the gene matches: 4. TCRdb's copy holds only in-frame clones and misses some; the assay was immunoSEQ multiplex PCR. The table has 250,000 to 300,000 clones, 70% to 90% seen once; the top ten hold 3% to 4.5%. The origin of this receptor is a woman in her thirties or forties with acute or convalescent COVID-19. This chain connects TRBV24-1 to TRBJ1-2, with TRBD1 matching 11 bases. The sequenced sample consisted of peripheral blood. The CDR3 sequence is CATSDSDRGPDYGYTF. CDR3 DNA: TGTGCCACCAGTGATTCGGACAGGGGGCCAGACTATGGCTACACCTTC.